This TCR beta chain was retrieved from a study of T-cell reconstitution after alpha-beta-depleted transplantation in children. General study findings and limits: Several hundred rapidly expanded clones from non-depleted graft cells reportedly supplied alpha-beta T cells about two months post-transplant.

A library of TCRbeta sequences, prepared with unique molecular identifiers, was generated. Using its own MiXCR run on the PCR reads, TCRdb lists one record per CDR3 protein. The data hold just under 150,000 distinct CDR3 sequences, with 8.5% to 10% observed a single time. In regard to this clonotype: The antigen is not known. A much larger clone lies a single base off, so this may be a read error.

The CDR3 covers 15 residues. CDR1 and CDR2 (germline): LGHDT, YNNKEL (reference sequence). Sequencing was performed on PBMCs, mostly from graft donor cells, taken 180 days after TCRalphabeta/CD19-depleted stem cell transplant. This TCR was recovered from a female patient younger than 10 who had a stem cell transplant for congenital amegakaryocytic thrombocytopenia, so the T cells may come from the graft donor. The gene calls are TRBV3-1 and TRBJ1-1; TRBD1 is a possible D gene (5 bases). CDR3 sequence (DNA): TGTGCCAGCTGCCAAGGGGCGCGCGGGGGCACTGAAGCTTTCTTT. Its translation is CASCQGARGGTEAFF.